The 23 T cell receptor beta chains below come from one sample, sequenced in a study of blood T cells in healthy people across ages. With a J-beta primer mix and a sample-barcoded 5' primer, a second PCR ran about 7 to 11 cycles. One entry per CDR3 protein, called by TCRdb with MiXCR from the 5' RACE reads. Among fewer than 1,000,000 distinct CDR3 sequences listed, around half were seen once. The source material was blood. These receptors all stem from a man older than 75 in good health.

The CDR3, as DNA: TGTGCCATCAGTGCCGGGACTTCTAACACCGGGGAGCTGTTTTTT. As protein: CAISAGTSNTGELFF. V and J are TRBV10-3 and TRBJ2-2; D may be TRBD2 (6 bases). With 4 bases removed from V and 2 bases from J, the gap between germline ends came to 11 bases. This CDR3 is built from 15 residues. Germline CDR1 reads ENHRY; CDR2 reads SYGVKD.

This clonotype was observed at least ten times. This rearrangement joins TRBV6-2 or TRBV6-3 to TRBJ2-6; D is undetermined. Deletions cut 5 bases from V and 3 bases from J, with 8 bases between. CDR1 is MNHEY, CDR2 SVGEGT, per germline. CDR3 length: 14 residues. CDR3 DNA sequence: TGTGCCAGCAGTCAAAGTTATGGGGCCAACGTCCTGACTTTC. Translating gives CASSQSYGANVLTF.

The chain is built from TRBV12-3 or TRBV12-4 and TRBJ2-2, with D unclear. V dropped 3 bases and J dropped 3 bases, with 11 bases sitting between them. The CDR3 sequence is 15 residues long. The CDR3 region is CASSFRTDYTGELFF. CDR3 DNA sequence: TGTGCCAGCAGTTTCCGGACGGATTACACCGGGGAGCTGTTTTTT.

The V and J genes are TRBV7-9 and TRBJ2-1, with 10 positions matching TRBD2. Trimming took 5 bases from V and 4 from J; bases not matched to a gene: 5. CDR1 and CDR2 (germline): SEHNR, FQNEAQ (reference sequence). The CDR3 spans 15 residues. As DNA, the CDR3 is TGTGCCAGCAGCCGAGTACTAGCGGGATACAATGAGCAGTTCTTC. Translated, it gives CASSRVLAGYNEQFF.

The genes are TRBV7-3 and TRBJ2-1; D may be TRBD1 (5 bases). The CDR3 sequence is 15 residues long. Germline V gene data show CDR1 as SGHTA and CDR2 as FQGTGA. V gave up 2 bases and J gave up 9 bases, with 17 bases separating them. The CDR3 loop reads CASSLGAVPRAEQFF. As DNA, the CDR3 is TGTGCCAGCAGCTTAGGGGCCGTCCCCCGGGCTGAGCAGTTCTTC. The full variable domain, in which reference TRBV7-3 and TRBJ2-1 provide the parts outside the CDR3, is GAGVSQTPSNKVTEKGKYVELRCDPISGHTALYWYRQSLGQGPEFLIYFQGTGAADDSGLPNDRFFAVRPEGSVSTLKIQRTERGDSAVYLCASSLGAVPRAEQFFGPGTRLTVL.

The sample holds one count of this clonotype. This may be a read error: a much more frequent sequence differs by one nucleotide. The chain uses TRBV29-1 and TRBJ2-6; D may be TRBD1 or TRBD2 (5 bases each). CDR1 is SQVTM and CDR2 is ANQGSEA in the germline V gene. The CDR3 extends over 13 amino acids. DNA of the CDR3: TGCAGCGTCGCCAGGGCCGGGGCCAACATCCTGACTTTC. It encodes CSVARAGANILTF.

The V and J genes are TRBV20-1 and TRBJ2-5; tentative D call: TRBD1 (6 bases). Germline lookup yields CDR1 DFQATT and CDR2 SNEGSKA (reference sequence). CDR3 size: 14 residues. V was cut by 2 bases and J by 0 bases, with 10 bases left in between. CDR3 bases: TGCAGTGCTAGATATGGGACAAACCAAGAGACCCAGTACTTC. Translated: CSARYGTNQETQYF.

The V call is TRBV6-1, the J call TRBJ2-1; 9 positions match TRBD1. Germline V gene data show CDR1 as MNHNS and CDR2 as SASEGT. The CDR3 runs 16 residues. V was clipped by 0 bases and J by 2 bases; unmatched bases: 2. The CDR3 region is CASSEAWTGAYNEQFF. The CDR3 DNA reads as TGTGCCAGCAGTGAAGCTTGGACAGGGGCCTACAATGAGCAGTTCTTC.

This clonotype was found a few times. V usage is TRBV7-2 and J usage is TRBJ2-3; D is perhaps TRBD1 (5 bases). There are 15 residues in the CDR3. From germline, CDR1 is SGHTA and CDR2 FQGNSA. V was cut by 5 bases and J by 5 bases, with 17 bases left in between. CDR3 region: CASSREQGYGDTQYF. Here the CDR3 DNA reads TGTGCCAGCAGCCGTGAGCAGGGATACGGAGATACGCAGTATTTT.

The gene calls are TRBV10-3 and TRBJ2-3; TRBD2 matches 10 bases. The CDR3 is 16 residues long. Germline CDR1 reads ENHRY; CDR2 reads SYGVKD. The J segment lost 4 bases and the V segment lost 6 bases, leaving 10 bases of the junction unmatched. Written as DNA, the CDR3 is TGTGCCATCAGGCGCGCACTAGCGGGAACGGCAGATACGCAGTATTTT. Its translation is CAIRRALAGTADTQYF.

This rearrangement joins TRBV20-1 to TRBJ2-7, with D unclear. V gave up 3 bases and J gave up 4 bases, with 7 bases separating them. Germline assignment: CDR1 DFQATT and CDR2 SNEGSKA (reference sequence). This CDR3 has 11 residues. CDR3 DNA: TGCAGTGCTAGTTCTGCGTACGAGCAGTACTTC. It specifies CSASSAYEQYF.

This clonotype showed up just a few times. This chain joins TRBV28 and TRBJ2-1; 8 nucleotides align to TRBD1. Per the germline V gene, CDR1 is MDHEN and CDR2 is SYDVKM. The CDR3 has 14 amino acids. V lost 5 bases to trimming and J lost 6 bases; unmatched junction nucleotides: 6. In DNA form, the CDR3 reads TGTGCCAGCAGTACCGTCACAGGGGGCAATGAGCAGTTCTTC. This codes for CASSTVTGGNEQFF.

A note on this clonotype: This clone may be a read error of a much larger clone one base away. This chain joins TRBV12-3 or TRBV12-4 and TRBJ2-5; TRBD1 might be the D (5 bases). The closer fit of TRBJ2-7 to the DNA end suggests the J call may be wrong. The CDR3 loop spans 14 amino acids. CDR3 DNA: TGTGCCAGCAGCCCCCGGGCAGGGAACTACGAGCAGTACTTC. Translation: CASSPRAGNYEQYF.

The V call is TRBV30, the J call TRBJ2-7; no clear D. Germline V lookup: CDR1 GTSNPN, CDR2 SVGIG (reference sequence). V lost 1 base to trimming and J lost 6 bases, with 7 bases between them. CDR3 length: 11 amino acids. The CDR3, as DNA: TGTGCCTGGAGTGACCAGAGCGAGCAGTACTTC. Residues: CAWSDQSEQYF.

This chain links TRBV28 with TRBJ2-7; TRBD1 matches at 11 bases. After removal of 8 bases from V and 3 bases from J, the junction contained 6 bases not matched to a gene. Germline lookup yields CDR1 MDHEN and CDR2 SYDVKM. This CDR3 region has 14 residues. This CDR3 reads CASGRTGGFYEQYF. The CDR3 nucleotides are TGTGCCAGCGGTAGGACAGGGGGCTTCTACGAGCAGTACTTC. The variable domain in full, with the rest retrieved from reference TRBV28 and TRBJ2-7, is DVKVTQSSRYLVKRTGEKVFLECVQDMDHENMFWYRQDPGLGLRLIYFSYDVKMKEKGDIPEGYSVSREKKERFSLILESASTNQTSMYLCASGRTGGFYEQYFGPGTRLTVT.

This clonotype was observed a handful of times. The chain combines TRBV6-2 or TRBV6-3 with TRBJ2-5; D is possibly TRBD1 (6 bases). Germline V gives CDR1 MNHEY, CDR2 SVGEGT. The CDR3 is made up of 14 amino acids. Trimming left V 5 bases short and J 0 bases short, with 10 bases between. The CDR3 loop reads CASSPWDNQETQYF. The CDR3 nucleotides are TGTGCCAGCAGTCCCTGGGACAACCAAGAGACCCAGTACTTC.

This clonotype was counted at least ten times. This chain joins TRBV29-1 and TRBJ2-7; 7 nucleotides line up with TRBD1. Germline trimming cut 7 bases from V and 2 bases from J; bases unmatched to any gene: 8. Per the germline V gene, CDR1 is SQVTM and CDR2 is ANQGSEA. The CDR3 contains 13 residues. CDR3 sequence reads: CSARTGETYEQYF. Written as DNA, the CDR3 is TGCAGCGCCAGGACAGGAGAAACCTACGAGCAGTACTTC.

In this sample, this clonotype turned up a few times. The CDR3 region has the DNA TGTGCCAGCAGTTCTGCTCCCGGAACAGGGTCATATGGCTACACCTTC. Translation: CASSSAPGTGSYGYTF. The chain has TRBV27 and TRBJ1-2; weak D call: TRBD1 (6 bases). V was trimmed by 4 bases and J by 5 bases, leaving 20 bases between them. Germline V gives CDR1 MNHEY, CDR2 SMNVEV (reference sequence). The CDR3 is 16 amino acids.

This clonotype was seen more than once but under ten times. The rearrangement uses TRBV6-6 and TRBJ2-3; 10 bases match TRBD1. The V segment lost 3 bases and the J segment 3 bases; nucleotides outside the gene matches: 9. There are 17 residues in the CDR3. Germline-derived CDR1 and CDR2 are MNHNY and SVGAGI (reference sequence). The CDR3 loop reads CASSYTGTGDGTDTQYF. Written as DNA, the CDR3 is TGTGCCAGCAGTTATACCGGGACAGGGGACGGTACAGATACGCAGTATTTT.

The chain's CDR3 is CASSQGTGSGYTF. The CDR3 bases are TGTGCCAGCAGCCAAGGGACAGGGAGTGGCTACACCTTC. The V call is TRBV7-9, the J call TRBJ1-2; 9 bases are a match to TRBD1. Germline V gene sequence: CDR1 SEHNR, CDR2 FQNEAQ (reference sequence). The CDR3 consists of 13 residues. With V trimmed by 5 bases and J by 7 bases, 5 bases remained unmatched.

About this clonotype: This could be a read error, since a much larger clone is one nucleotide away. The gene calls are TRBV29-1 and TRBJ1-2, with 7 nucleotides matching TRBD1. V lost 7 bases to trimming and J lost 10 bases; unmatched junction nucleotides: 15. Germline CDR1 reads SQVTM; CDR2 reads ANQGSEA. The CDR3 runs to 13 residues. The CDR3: CSGANRGESVYTF. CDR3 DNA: TGCAGCGGAGCTAACAGGGGAGAGAGCGTCTACACCTTC.

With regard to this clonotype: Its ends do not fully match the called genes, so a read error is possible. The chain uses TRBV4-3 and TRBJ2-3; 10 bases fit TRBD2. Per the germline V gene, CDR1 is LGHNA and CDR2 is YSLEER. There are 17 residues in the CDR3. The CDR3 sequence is CAGSQDPLAGTGDTQYF. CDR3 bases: TGCGCCGGCAGCCAAGATCCACTAGCGGGGACGGGCGATACGCAGTATTTT.

The CDR3, as DNA: TGCGCCAGCAGCTTGTCCGGGGGTATAGACGAGCAGTACTTC. Encoded protein: CASSLSGGIDEQYF. The genes are TRBV5-1 and TRBJ2-4; a possible D gene is TRBD2 (6 bases). With the DNA end fitting TRBJ2-7 better, the J assignment may be wrong. The CDR3 has 14 amino acids. The V gene's germline CDR1 is SGHRS and CDR2 YFSETQ.